This TCR beta chain was sequenced in a study of blood T cell repertoires in COVID-19. Across the study: Spain, Italy and the United States supplied samples that represented acute and convalescent COVID-19. Sources were T cells, B-cell-depleted T cells, or PBMCs; the material itself was cDNA or gDNA.

V was cut by 0 bases and J by 8 bases, with 17 bases left in between. The CDR3 contains 16 residues. CDR1 LGHNA and CDR2 YSLEER come from the germline V gene. Original methodology: Estimation of nucleated cell counts relied on the amplification of reference gene primers. Libraries were prepared by immunoSEQ multiplex PCR; TCRdb keeps only in-frame clonotypes and omits some of them. That table supplies the V and J calls and clone size; D and trimming were determined from the DNA. The sample has about 400,000 clones; around 89% are singletons. Only one count was recorded for this clone. The chain employs TRBV4-3 and TRBJ1-3; D is perhaps TRBD1 (5 bases). Sequenced sample: PBMCs or T cells enriched from blood (not recorded which). The sequence was obtained from a woman younger than 45 with acute COVID-19. In nucleotides, the CDR3 is TGCGCCAGCAGCCAAGATATAATAGCGGGGGGGGACACCATATATTTT. Protein: CASSQDIIAGGDTIYF.